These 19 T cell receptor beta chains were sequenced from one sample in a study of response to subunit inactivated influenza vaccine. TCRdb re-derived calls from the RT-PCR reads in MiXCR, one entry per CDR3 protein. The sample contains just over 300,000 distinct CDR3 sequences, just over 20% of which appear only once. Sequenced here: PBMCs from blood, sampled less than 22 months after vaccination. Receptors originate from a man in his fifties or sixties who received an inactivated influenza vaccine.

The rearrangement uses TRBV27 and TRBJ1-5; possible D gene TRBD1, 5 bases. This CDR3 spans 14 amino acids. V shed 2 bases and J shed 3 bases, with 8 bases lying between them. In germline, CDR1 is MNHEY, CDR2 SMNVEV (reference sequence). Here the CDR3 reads CASSLQGPNQPQHF. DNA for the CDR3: TGTGCCAGCAGTTTACAGGGCCCCAATCAGCCCCAGCATTTT.

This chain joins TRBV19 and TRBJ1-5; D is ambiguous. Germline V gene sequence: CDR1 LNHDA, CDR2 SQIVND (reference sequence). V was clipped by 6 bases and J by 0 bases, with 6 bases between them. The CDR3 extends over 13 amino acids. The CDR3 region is CASREYSNQPQHF. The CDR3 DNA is TGTGCCAGTAGGGAATATAGCAATCAGCCCCAGCATTTT.

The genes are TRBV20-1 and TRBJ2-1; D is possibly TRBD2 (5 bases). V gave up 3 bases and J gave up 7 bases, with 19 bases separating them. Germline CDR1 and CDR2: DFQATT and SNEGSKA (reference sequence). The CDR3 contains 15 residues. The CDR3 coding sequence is TGCAGTGCTAGCGTTCTGGCTAGCCTTGGGAATGAGCAGTTCTTC. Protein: CSASVLASLGNEQFF.

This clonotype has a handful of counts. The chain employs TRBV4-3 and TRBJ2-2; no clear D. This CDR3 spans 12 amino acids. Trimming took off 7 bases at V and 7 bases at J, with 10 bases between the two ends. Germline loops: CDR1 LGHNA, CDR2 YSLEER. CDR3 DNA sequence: TGCGCCAGCATAGTAGGTGGCGGGGAGCTGTTTTTT. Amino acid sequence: CASIVGGGELFF.

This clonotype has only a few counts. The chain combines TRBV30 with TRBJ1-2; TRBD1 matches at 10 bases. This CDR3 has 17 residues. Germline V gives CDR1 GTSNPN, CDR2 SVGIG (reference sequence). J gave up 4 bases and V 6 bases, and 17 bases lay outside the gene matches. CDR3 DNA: TGTGCCTGCGCAAAAATACCTCCCGGGACAGGGGTCTATGGCTACACCTTC. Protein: CACAKIPPGTGVYGYTF.

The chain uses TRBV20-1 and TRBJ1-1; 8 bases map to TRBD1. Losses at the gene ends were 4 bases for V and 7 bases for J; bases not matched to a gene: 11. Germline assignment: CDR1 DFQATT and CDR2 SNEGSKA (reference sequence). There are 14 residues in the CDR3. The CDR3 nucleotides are TGCAGTGCTATGATCCCGACAGGGGAAGGTGAAGCTTTCTTT. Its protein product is CSAMIPTGEGEAFF.

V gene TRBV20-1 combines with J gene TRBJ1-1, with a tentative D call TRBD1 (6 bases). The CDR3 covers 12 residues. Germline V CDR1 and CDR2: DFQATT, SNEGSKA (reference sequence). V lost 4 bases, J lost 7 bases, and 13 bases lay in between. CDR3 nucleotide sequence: TGCAGTGCTACAAACAGGGCCGTTGAAGCTTTCTTT. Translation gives CSATNRAVEAFF.

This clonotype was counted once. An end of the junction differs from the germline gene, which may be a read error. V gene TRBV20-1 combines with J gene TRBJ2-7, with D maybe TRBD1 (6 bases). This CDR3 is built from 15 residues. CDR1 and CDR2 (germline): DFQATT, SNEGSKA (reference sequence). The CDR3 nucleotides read TGCAGCGCTACCCGAGGGAGCAGGGGATCCTACGAGCAGTACTTC. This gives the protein CSATRGSRGSYEQYF.

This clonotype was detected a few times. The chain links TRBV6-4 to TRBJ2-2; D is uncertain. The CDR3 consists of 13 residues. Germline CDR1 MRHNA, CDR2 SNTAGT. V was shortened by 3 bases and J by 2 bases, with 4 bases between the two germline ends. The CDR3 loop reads CASSETNTGELFF. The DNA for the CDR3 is TGTGCCAGCAGTGAAACCAACACCGGGGAGCTGTTTTTT.

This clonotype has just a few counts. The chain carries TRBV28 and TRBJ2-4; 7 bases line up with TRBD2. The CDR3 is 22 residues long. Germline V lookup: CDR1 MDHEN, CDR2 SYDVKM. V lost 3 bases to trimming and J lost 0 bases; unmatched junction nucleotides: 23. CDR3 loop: CASSFVKSPLPSGGIAKNIQYF. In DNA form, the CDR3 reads TGTGCCAGCAGTTTTGTTAAGAGCCCCCTTCCTAGCGGAGGTATAGCCAAAAACATTCAGTACTTC.

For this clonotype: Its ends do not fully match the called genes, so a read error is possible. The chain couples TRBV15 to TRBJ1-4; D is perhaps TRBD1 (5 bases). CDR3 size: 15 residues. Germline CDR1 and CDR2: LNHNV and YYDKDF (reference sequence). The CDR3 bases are TGCGCCACCAGCAGAACCAGTGGGACTAATGAAGAACTGTTTTTT. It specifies CATSRTSGTNEELFF. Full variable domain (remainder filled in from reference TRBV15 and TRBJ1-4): DAMVIQNPRYQVTQFGKPVTLSCSQTLNHNVMYWYQQKSSQAPKLLFHYYDKDFNNEADTPDNFQSRRPNTSFCFLDIRSPGLGDTAMYLCATSRTSGTNEELFFGSGTQLSVL.

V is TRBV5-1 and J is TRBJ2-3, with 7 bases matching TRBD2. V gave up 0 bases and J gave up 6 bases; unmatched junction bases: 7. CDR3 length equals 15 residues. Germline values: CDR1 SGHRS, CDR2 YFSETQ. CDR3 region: CASSLGRGIADTQYF. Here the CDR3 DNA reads TGCGCCAGCAGCTTGGGGCGGGGGATCGCGGATACGCAGTATTTT.

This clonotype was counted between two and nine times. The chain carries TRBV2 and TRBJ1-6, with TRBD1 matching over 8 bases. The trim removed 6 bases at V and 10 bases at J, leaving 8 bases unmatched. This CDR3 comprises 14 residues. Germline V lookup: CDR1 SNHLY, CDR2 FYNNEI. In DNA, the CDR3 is TGTGCCAGCAGGATATCAGGGGGCAACTCACCCCTCCACTTT. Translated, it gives CASRISGGNSPLHF.

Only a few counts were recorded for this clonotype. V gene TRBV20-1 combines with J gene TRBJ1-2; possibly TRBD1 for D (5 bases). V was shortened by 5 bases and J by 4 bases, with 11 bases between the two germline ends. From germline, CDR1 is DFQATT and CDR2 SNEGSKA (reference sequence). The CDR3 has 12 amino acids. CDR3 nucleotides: TGCAGTGCTGCCGGGGGTTCCTATGGCTACACCTTC. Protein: CSAAGGSYGYTF.

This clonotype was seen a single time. CDR3 nucleotides: TGTGCCAGCAGCGTAGCTTCCGGTATCCAAGAGACCCAGTACTTC. Protein product: CASSVASGIQETQYF. The rearrangement uses TRBV9 and TRBJ2-5, with D hard to call. The V end lost 0 bases, the J end lost 1 base, and 10 bases lay between the germline ends. The germline CDR1 and CDR2 sequences are SGDLS and YYNGEE. The CDR3 spans 15 residues.

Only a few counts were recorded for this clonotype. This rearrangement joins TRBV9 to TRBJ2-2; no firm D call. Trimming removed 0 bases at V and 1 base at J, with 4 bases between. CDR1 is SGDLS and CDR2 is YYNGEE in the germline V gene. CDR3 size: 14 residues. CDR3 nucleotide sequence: TGTGCCAGCAGCGTAGCCATGAACACCGGGGAGCTGTTTTTT. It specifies CASSVAMNTGELFF.

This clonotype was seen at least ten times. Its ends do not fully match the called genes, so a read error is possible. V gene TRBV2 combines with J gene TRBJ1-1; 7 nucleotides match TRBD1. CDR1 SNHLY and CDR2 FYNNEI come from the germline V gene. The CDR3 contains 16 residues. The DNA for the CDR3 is TGTGCCAGCAGTGAATCAGGAAGGGGGCGCGGCACTGAAGCCTTCTTT. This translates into CASSESGRGRGTEAFF. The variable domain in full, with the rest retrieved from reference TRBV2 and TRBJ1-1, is EPEVTQTPSHQVTQMGQEVILRCVPISNHLYFYWYRQILGQKVEFLVSFYNNEISEKSEIFDDQFSVERPDGSNFTLKIRSTKLEDSAMYFCASSESGRGRGTEAFFGQGTRLTVV.

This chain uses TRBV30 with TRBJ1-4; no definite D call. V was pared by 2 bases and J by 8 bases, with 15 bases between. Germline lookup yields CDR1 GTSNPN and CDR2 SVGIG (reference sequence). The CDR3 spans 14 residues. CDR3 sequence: CAWSSGHAGEKLFF. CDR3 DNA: TGTGCCTGGAGTTCTGGCCACGCTGGCGAAAAACTGTTTTTT.

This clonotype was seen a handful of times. Here the CDR3 DNA reads TGTGCCAGCAGTCCCCGACAGGGACTAGCCAAAAACATTCAGTACTTC. Protein: CASSPRQGLAKNIQYF. The V call is TRBV12-3 or TRBV12-4, the J call TRBJ2-4, with D perhaps matching TRBD1 (7 bases). Deletions cut 5 bases from V and 0 bases from J, with 14 bases between. The CDR3 loop spans 16 amino acids.